A selection of T cell receptor beta chains follows, all from one sample in a study of T-cell reconstitution after alpha-beta-depleted transplantation in children. TCRdb re-called the PCR reads with MiXCR, one entry per CDR3 protein. The table records about 460,000 distinct CDR3 sequences, over 10% of them present only once. This specimen consisted of PBMCs, mostly from graft donor cells, obtained 180 days after TCRalphabeta/CD19-depleted stem cell transplant. The receptors come from a female patient aged 2-9 years who had a stem cell transplant for aplastic anemia, so the T cells may come from the graft donor. The CDR3 runs from the conserved cysteine through the conserved F or W. A D gene is named only where the DNA matches it firmly. Clone size is shown for a subset of rows, as once, few, many or a class of expanded clone.

TRBV29-1,TRBJ1-4,-,-,CSVEVTFGGKLFF,TGCAGCGTTGAAGTCACTTTCGGGGGAAAACTGTTTTTT
TRBV6-5,TRBJ1-1,TRBD1,-,CASSFRGWGALNTEAFF,TGTGCCAGCAGTTTCAGGGGGTGGGGGGCCTTGAACACTGAAGCTTTCTTT
TRBV12-3/TRBV12-4,TRBJ2-2,-,few,CASSLGRLPTGELFF,TGTGCCAGCAGTTTAGGGAGGCTCCCTACGGGGGAGCTGTTTTTT
TRBV21-1,TRBJ1-5,-,few,CASSKGGRGRSNQPQHF,TGTGCCAGCAGCAAAGGGGGCAGGGGGCGGTCAAATCAGCCCCAGCATTTT
TRBV5-1,TRBJ2-7,-,few,CASSLEGQGGIYEQYF,TGCGCCAGCAGCTTGGAAGGCCAGGGAGGTATTTACGAGCAGTACTTC
TRBV12-3/TRBV12-4,TRBJ2-5,TRBD1,few,CASSLGDRGGQETQYF,TGTGCCAGCAGTTTAGGTGACAGGGGTGGCCAAGAGACCCAGTACTTC
TRBV14,TRBJ2-1,TRBD1,-,CASSQVQGASEQFF,TGTGCCAGCAGCCAAGTTCAGGGGGCAAGTGAGCAGTTCTTC
TRBV4-2,TRBJ1-3,-,-,CASSQGDVGNTIYF,TGTGCCAGCAGCCAGGGGGACGTAGGAAACACCATATATTTT
TRBV25-1,TRBJ2-1,-,-,CASSEWRVSSGQFF,TGTGCCAGCAGTGAATGGAGGGTGTCCTCGGGGCAGTTCTTC
TRBV7-9,TRBJ1-1,-,few,CASSRVAENTEAFF,TGTGCCAGCAGCCGTGTGGCGGAGAACACTGAAGCTTTCTTT
TRBV21-1,TRBJ2-2,-,-,CASSKEVGQGNTGELFF,-
TRBV5-1,TRBJ1-3,TRBD1,few,CASSWGTGTRNTIYF,TGCGCCAGCAGCTGGGGGACAGGCACCAGAAACACCATATATTTT
TRBV5-1,TRBJ2-7,TRBD2,-,CAGSSYSGVSAYEQYF,TGCGCCGGCAGCTCGTATAGCGGGGTCTCGGCCTACGAGCAGTACTTC
TRBV12-3/TRBV12-4,TRBJ2-5,-,many,CASSPYARPMTQYF,TGTGCCAGCAGCCCCTATGCCAGGCCCATGACCCAGTACTTC
TRBV27,TRBJ2-1,-,few,CASSFTHINEQFF,TGTGCCAGCAGCTTTACACATATCAATGAGCAGTTCTTC
TRBV20-1,TRBJ2-1,-,many,CSARGVHFLYNEQFF,TGCAGTGCTAGAGGAGTCCACTTCTTATACAATGAGCAGTTCTTC
TRBV4-3,TRBJ1-5,-,few,CASARGRNQPQHF,TGCGCCAGCGCCAGGGGTCGCAATCAGCCCCAGCATTTT
TRBV20-1,TRBJ2-2,TRBD2,-,CSARATSGNTGELFF,TGCAGTGCTAGAGCTACTAGCGGGAACACCGGGGAGCTGTTTTTT
TRBV9,TRBJ2-5,-,few,CASSAGSLQETQYF,TGTGCCAGCAGCGCCGGGAGTCTCCAAGAGACCCAGTACTTC
TRBV11-2,TRBJ2-1,-,-,CASSRLSGTSEQFF,TGTGCCAGCAGCAGACTGTCCGGGACGTCTGAGCAGTTCTTC
TRBV9,TRBJ1-5,-,-,CASSVGIGDSDSNQPQHF,TGTGCCAGCAGCGTAGGGATCGGAGATTCTGATAGCAATCAGCCCCAGCATTTT
TRBV29-1,TRBJ1-2,-,many,CSVEVGWDYGYTF,TGCAGCGTTGAGGTTGGGTGGGACTATGGCTACACCTTC
TRBV7-8,TRBJ1-5,-,few,CASSLVGPSSSNQPQHF,TGTGCCAGCAGCTTAGTGGGACCCTCGAGTAGCAATCAGCCCCAGCATTTT
TRBV6-5,TRBJ1-1,TRBD1,-,CASSYSGTGEAFF,TGTGCCAGCAGTTACTCCGGGACAGGGGAAGCTTTCTTT
TRBV12-5,TRBJ1-5,TRBD1,few,CASGLVPTGSLLGSNQPQHF,TGTGCTAGTGGTTTGGTTCCGACAGGGAGCTTACTAGGTAGCAATCAGCCCCAGCATTTT
TRBV11-2,TRBJ2-1,-,-,CASSSGKLARSSYNEQFF,TGTGCCAGCAGCTCTGGGAAGCTAGCGAGAAGCTCCTACAATGAGCAGTTCTTC
TRBV27,TRBJ2-3,-,-,CASSLVYGDTQYF,TGTGCCAGCAGTTTAGTCTACGGAGATACGCAGTATTTT
TRBV5-1,TRBJ2-1,-,many,CASSFGRETKIPQVNNEQFF,TGCGCCAGCAGCTTCGGCCGAGAGACGAAAATCCCCCAGGTAAACAATGAGCAGTTCTTC
TRBV5-1,TRBJ2-5,TRBD2,-,CASSWGLADFQETQYF,TGCGCCAGCAGCTGGGGACTAGCGGACTTCCAAGAGACCCAGTACTTC
TRBV9,TRBJ2-4,TRBD2,few,CASSYGTSGRGEGDIQYF,TGTGCCAGCAGCTACGGGACTAGCGGGAGGGGCGAAGGGGACATTCAGTACTTC
TRBV7-8,TRBJ2-3,-,few,CASSLGKPGRGPSTDTQYF,TGTGCCAGCAGCTTAGGAAAACCCGGCCGGGGACCCAGCACAGATACGCAGTATTTT